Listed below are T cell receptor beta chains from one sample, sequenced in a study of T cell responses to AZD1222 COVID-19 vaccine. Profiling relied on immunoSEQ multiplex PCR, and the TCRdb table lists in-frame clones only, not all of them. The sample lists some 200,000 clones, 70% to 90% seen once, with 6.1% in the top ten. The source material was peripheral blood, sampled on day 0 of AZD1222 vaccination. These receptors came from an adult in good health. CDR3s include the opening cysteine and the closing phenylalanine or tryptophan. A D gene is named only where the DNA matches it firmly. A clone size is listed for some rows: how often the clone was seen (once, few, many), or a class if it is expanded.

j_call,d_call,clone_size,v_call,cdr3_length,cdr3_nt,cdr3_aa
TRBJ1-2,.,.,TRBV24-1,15,TGTGCCACCAGTGATAGTCTTCACATAAACTATGGCTACACCTTC,CATSDSLHINYGYTF
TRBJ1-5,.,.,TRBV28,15,TGTGCCAGCAGTATCAGCTGGAGGGGCAATCAGCCCCAGCATTTT,CASSISWRGNQPQHF
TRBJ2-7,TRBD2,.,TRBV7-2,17,TGTGCCAGCAGCTCAGAACCTCCGGGACTAGATACCTACGAGCAGTACTTC,CASSSEPPGLDTYEQYF
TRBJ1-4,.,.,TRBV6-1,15,TGTGCCAGCAGTACATACACATTGAAGAATGAAAAACTGTTTTTT,CASSTYTLKNEKLFF
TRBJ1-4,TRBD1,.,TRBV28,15,TGTGCCAGCAGTTACCTGACAGGGGGTGGTGAAAAACTGTTTTTT,CASSYLTGGGEKLFF
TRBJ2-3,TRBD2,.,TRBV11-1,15,TGTGCCAGCAGCCCTACGGGACTAGCGACAGATACGCAGTATTTT,CASSPTGLATDTQYF
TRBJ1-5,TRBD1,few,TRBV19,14,TGTGCCAGTAGTACACAGGGGTCGACTCAGCCCCAGCATTTT,CASSTQGSTQPQHF
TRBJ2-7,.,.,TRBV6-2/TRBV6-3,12,TGTGCCAGCACCCCGGGAGATAGAGAGCAGTACTTC,CASTPGDREQYF
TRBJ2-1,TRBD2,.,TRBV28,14,TGTGCCAGCACCAAATCTAGCGGCACCAATGAGCAGTTCTTC,CASTKSSGTNEQFF
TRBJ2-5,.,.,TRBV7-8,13,TGTGCCAGCAGCTTAGCGGACCAAGAGACCCAGTACTTC,CASSLADQETQYF
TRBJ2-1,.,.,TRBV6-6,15,TGTGCCAGCTCTCAGGGCCCGAGAAGGGGCAATGAGCAGTTCTTC,CASSQGPRRGNEQFF
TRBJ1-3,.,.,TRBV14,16,TGTGACCGAATTCCGGATAGGTTTTGCTCTGGAAACACCATATATTTT,CDRIPDRFCSGNTIYF
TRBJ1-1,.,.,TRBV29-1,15,TGCAGCGGGCTGGGGGGGCAGGGGAGTAACACTGAAGCTTTCTTT,CSGLGGQGSNTEAFF
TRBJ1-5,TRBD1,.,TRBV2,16,TGTGCCAGCGGGACAGGGAATACCATTAGCAATCAGCCCCAGCATTTT,CASGTGNTISNQPQHF
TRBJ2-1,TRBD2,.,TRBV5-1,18,TGCGCCAGCAGCTTTGCCCGGGTGGCTAGCGGGGGCAACAATGAGCAGTTCTTC,CASSFARVASGGNNEQFF
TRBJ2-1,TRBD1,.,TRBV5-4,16,TGTGCCAGCAGCTTGGACCTCGGGACAGTCGTGAATGAGCAGTTCTTC,CASSLDLGTVVNEQFF
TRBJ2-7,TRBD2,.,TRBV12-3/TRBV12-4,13,TGTGCCAGCAGCCGGGGACTAATATACGAGCAGTACTTC,CASSRGLIYEQYF
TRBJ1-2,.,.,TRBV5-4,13,TGTGCCAGCACTGTCGGACAGCTGGGGGGCTACACCTTC,CASTVGQLGGYTF
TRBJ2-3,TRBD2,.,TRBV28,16,TGTGCCAGCAGTTTAGGGACTAGCGGGAGACCAGATACGCAGTATTTT,CASSLGTSGRPDTQYF
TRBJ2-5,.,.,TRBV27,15,TGTGCCAGCAGTCCCTCTCGCCGGACACAAGAGACCCAGTACTTC,CASSPSRRTQETQYF
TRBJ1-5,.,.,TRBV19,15,TGTGCCAGTAGTACGCGAGACAGGAGGAATCAGCCCCAGCATTTT,CASSTRDRRNQPQHF
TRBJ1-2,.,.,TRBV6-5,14,TGTGCCAGCAGGGAGGGAGCGGATAACTATGGCTACACCTTC,CASREGADNYGYTF
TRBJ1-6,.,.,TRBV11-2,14,TGTGCCAGCAACCCCGGCTTTTTGGAATCACCCCTCCACTTT,CASNPGFLESPLHF
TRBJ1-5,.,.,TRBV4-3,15,TGCGCCAGCAGCCAAGACACCCAGACAGATCAGCCCCAGCATTTT,CASSQDTQTDQPQHF
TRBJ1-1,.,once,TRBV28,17,TGTGCCAGCAGTCCCGGAAGCAGGGTTGTGGGTGGCACTGAAGCTTTCTTT,CASSPGSRVVGGTEAFF
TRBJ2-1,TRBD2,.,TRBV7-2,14,TGTGCCAGCAGCTTAACTAGCGGGAGCAATGAGCAGTTCTTC,CASSLTSGSNEQFF
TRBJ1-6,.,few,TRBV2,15,TGTGCCAGCAGTGCTGTACAGGCTTATAATTCACCCCTCCACTTT,CASSAVQAYNSPLHF
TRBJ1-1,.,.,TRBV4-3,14,TGCGCCAGCAGCTTCTCTAGGATGAACACTGAAGCTTTCTTT,CASSFSRMNTEAFF
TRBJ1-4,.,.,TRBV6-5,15,TGTGCCAGCAGTTACGGTGGGCAGGCCGGTGAAAAACTGTTTTTT,CASSYGGQAGEKLFF
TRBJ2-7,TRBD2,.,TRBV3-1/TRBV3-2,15,TGTGCCAGCAGCCAAGATACTAGCGGCCGCTACGAGCAGTACTTC,CASSQDTSGRYEQYF
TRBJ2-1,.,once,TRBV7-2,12,TGTGCCAGCAGCTTAGGGGTAGGTGAGCAGTTCTTC,CASSLGVGEQFF
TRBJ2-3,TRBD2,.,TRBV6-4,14,TGTGCCAGCAGTTTGCGGGGGGGCCCTGATACGCAGTATTTT,CASSLRGGPDTQYF
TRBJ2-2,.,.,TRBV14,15,TGTGCCAGCAGCCGCTTGGGTATTGGTAACGGGGAGCTGTTTTTT,CASSRLGIGNGELFF
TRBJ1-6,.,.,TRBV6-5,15,TGTGCCAGCAGTTACCGGGGGATCGATAATTCACCCCTCCACTTT,CASSYRGIDNSPLHF
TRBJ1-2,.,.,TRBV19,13,TGTGCCAGTAGCCCTCGGGCCACACGTGGCTACACCTTC,CASSPRATRGYTF
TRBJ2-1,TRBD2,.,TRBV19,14,TGTGCCAGTAGTATGGGCGGGAGCCGTAATGAGCAGTTCTTC,CASSMGGSRNEQFF
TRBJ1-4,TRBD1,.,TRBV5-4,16,TGTGCCAGCAGCTTAAGACAGGGGGGGCGTAATGAAAAACTGTTTTTT,CASSLRQGGRNEKLFF
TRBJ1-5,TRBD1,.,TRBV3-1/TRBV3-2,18,TGTGCCAGCAGCCAAGGGGACAGGGAAGGAGAGAGCAATCAGCCCCAGCATTTT,CASSQGDREGESNQPQHF
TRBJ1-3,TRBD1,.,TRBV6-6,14,TGTGCCAGCGCACCGACAGGGTCTGGAAACACCATATATTTT,CASAPTGSGNTIYF
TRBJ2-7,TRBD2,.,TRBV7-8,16,TGTGCCAGCAGCTTAGCCTGGACTAGCGGGGCGGGGGAGCAGTACTTC,CASSLAWTSGAGEQYF
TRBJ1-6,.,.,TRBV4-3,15,TGCGCCAGCAGCCAAGTCACCCTGGGGGGAGCACCCCTCCACTTT,CASSQVTLGGAPLHF